Presented here are 9 T cell receptor beta chains from one specimen sequenced in a study of T cells after yellow fever vaccination. TCRdb re-called the 5' RACE reads through MiXCR, storing one row per CDR3 protein. The repertoire has 400,000 or so distinct CDR3 sequences, about 9.9% of them found once; the top ten carry 18%. The source material was PBMCs, sampled on the day of the first yellow fever vaccination. Receptor source: a man between 18 and 35 years old who received the YFV17D yellow fever vaccine.

In its sample, this clonotype was seen a few times. The chain couples TRBV4-2 to TRBJ2-6; D is tentatively TRBD1 or TRBD2 (5 bases each). Germline CDR1 is LGHNA and CDR2 is YNFKEQ. V lost 1 base and J lost 1, with 11 bases in between. The CDR3 runs 17 residues. CDR3 protein: CASSQVLRGSGANVLTF. The CDR3 DNA is TGTGCCAGCAGCCAAGTTTTGAGGGGATCTGGGGCCAACGTCCTGACTTTC.

The table lists this clonotype with many counts. The chain links TRBV29-1 to TRBJ1-5, with unresolved D. The germline V gene encodes CDR1 SQVTM and CDR2 ANQGSEA. This CDR3 has 12 amino acids. The V and J ends lost 7 bases and 7 bases respectively, with 14 bases between them. The CDR3: CSENREGQPQHF. As DNA, the CDR3 is TGCAGCGAAAACCGGGAGGGACAGCCCCAGCATTTT.

The chain combines TRBV15 with TRBJ2-1; D uncertain. Looked up from germline, CDR1 is LNHNV and CDR2 is YYDKDF (reference sequence). V lost 1 base, J lost 7 bases, and 17 bases lay in between. The CDR3 spans 16 residues. The CDR3 region is CATSRVGNYRKNEQFF. The CDR3, as DNA: TGTGCCACCAGCAGAGTCGGAAACTATCGGAAGAATGAGCAGTTCTTC.

This clonotype came up a few times. The chain is built from TRBV5-1 and TRBJ2-7; the D gene is possibly TRBD1 (5 bases). Germline CDR1 reads SGHRS; CDR2 reads YFSETQ. The germline V and J ends were trimmed by 3 bases and 2 bases, with 15 bases remaining between them. The CDR3 covers 15 residues. CDR3 residues: CASSSETVPTYEQYF. The CDR3 DNA reads TGCGCCAGCAGCTCCGAGACAGTACCTACCTACGAGCAGTACTTC.

This clonotype was recorded a few times. The V and J genes are TRBV5-1 and TRBJ2-2, with D tentatively TRBD1 or TRBD2 (6 bases each). This CDR3 region has 16 residues. Germline V gene lookup returns CDR1 SGHRS and CDR2 YFSETQ. Trimming cost V 5 bases and J 2 bases, with 16 bases left between them. The CDR3 region has the DNA TGCGCCAGCAGTCTCTTAGGGGGGCGCAACACCGGGGAGCTGTTTTTT. Protein sequence: CASSLLGGRNTGELFF.

This clonotype occurred a few times. V gene TRBV4-3 combines with J gene TRBJ1-1; 8 nucleotides line up with TRBD1. The CDR3 totals 14 residues. Germline lookup yields CDR1 LGHNA and CDR2 YSLEER. V dropped 4 bases and J dropped 4; count of bases not matched to a gene: 5. In DNA form, the CDR3 reads TGCGCCAGCAGCCCGACAGGGGTCTTCACTGAAGCTTTCTTT. Residues: CASSPTGVFTEAFF.

This sequence joins TRBV19 and TRBJ1-5; unclear D gene. The V and J ends lost 1 base and 7 bases respectively, with 8 bases between them. The CDR3 has 13 amino acids. Germline V gene lookup returns CDR1 LNHDA and CDR2 SQIVND (reference sequence). Written as DNA, the CDR3 is TGTGCCAGTAGTATAGCTTTAGAGCAGCCCCAGCATTTT. It encodes CASSIALEQPQHF.

This clonotype was picked up one time. The rearrangement joins TRBV5-4 to TRBJ1-1; weak D call: TRBD1 (5 bases). The CDR3 extends over 14 amino acids. V was trimmed by 6 bases and J by 1 base, leaving 13 bases between them. CDR1 is SGHNT, CDR2 YYREEE, per germline (reference sequence). The CDR3 DNA sequence: TGTGCCAGCACCCCCGGGGGAGGGAACACTGAAGCTTTCTTT. Its translation is CASTPGGGNTEAFF.

The V and J genes are TRBV7-2 and TRBJ1-6; D not resolved. This CDR3 has 14 residues. The germline V gene encodes CDR1 SGHTA and CDR2 FQGNSA. The V gene lost 5 bases and the J gene lost 1 base, with 6 bases spanning the gap. In DNA, the CDR3 is TGTGCCAGCAGCACAATGTCCTATAATTCACCCCTCCACTTT. Residues: CASSTMSYNSPLHF.